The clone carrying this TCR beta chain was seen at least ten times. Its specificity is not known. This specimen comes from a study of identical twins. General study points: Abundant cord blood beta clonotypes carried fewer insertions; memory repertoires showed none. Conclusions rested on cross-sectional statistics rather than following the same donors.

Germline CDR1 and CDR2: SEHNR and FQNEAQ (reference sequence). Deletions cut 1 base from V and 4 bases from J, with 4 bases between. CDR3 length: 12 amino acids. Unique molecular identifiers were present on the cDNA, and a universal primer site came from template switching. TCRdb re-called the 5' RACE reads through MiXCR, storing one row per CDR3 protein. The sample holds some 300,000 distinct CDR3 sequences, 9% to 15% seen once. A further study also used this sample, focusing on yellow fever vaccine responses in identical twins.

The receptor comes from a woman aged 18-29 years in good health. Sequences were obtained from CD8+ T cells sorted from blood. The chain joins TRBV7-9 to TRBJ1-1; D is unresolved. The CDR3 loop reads CASSLGSTEAFF. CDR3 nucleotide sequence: TGTGCCAGCAGCTTAGGGAGCACTGAAGCTTTCTTT. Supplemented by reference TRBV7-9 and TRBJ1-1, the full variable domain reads DTGVSQNPRHKITKRGQNVTFRCDPISEHNRLYWYRQTLGQGPEFLTYFQNEAQLEKSRLLSDRFSAERPKGSFSTLEIQRTEQGDSAMYLCASSLGSTEAFFGQGTRLTVV.